Included here is one T cell receptor beta chain sequence, with context. Its antigen is unidentified. This entry comes from a study of shared clonotypes between healthy human individuals. Overall study results and limits: Clonotype sharing among donors likely depends on sequencing depth.

This table comes from immunoSEQ multiplex PCR, and its TCRdb copy is limited to in-frame clones, with some not included. The profile shows 2 million to 3 million clones, 85% to 95% of them singletons. Recent acute infections and vaccinations were absent in the healthy HIV-negative adult donors. The sample was naive CD4+ T cells sorted from blood. Documented subset: CD45RA+ positively selected. This TCR came from a man between 18 and 35 years old in good health.

The CDR3 DNA follows: TGTGCCAGCACTCGACAGGGAGAGACCGAGCAGTACTTC. It translates to CASTRQGETEQYF. This sequence joins TRBV9 and TRBJ2-7, with 7 bases that match TRBD1. The CDR3 is made up of 13 amino acids. Germline V gives CDR1 SGDLS, CDR2 YYNGEE. The V and J ends lost 6 bases and 6 bases, in that order; junction bases with no gene match: 9.